This T cell receptor (beta chain) was retrieved from a study of blood T cell repertoires in COVID-19. Study information: There were acute and convalescent COVID-19 samples, and they came from the United States, Italy and Spain.

In the original workflow: Amplification of reference gene primers provided the estimated nucleated cell counts. Repertoires were generated with immunoSEQ multiplex PCR, while TCRdb's copy carries only in-frame clones and drops some. That table furnishes V, J and clone size, whereas the DNA furnished D and trimming. The top ten hold approximately 10% of the sample, which has 130,000 to 150,000 clones, 84% seen once. Germline V gene data show CDR1 as KGHDR and CDR2 as SFDVKD. The CDR3 consists of 12 residues. V was cut by 4 bases and J by 3 bases, with 3 bases left in between. Sequencing used peripheral blood. The chain couples TRBV24-1 to TRBJ1-5; D is unclear. The receptor was isolated from a man in his sixties with active or convalescent COVID-19. CDR3 protein: CATSEYNQPQHF. In DNA, the CDR3 is TGTGCCACCAGTGAGTACAATCAGCCCCAGCATTTT.